These 14 T cell receptor beta chains were sequenced from one sample in a study of CD8+CD57+ T cells in acquired aplastic anemia. The TCR beta profiling, which covered VDJ combination and CDR3 sequence, was carried out using genomic DNA as the template. TCRdb passed the reads through MiXCR, listing each CDR3 protein once. This table holds hundreds of thousands of distinct CDR3 sequences, 65% to 75% found once. Sequencing input: sorted CD4+, CD8+, or CD8+CD57+ T cells (not recorded which) from PBMCs. These TCRs come from a human donor in good health, serving as a control.

This clonotype was seen repeatedly, ten times or more. This chain uses TRBV19 with TRBJ1-1, with TRBD1 identical over 7 bases. CDR1 is LNHDA and CDR2 is SQIVND in the germline V gene (reference sequence). CDR3 length: 13 residues. Germline trimming cut 5 bases from V and 7 bases from J; bases unmatched to any gene: 7. The CDR3 protein is CASSPQGPGEAFF. CDR3 in DNA: TGTGCCAGTAGTCCACAGGGGCCGGGTGAAGCTTTCTTT.

At least ten counts were recorded for this clonotype. V usage is TRBV5-5 and J usage is TRBJ1-6, with D perhaps matching TRBD1 (6 bases). V lost 4 bases and J lost 9, with 14 bases in between. The V gene's germline CDR1 is SGHKS and CDR2 YYEKEE (reference sequence). The CDR3 extends over 14 amino acids. The CDR3 reads CASSPDRITSPLHF. DNA of the CDR3: TGTGCCAGCAGCCCCGACAGGATTACTTCACCCCTCCACTTT.

The V and J genes are TRBV7-2 and TRBJ2-7; D is ambiguous. Looked up from germline, CDR1 is SGHTA and CDR2 is FQGNSA. This CDR3 is 14 amino acids long. Trimming cost V 1 base and J 4 bases, with 11 bases left between them. CDR3 residues: CASSLVPDPYEQYF. CDR3 DNA sequence: TGTGCCAGCAGCTTAGTGCCGGATCCTTACGAGCAGTACTTC.

The table lists this clonotype with a count of one. The chain links TRBV7-2 to TRBJ2-7, with TRBD1 matching over 12 bases. There are 15 residues in the CDR3. V gave up 1 base and J gave up 12 bases; unmatched junction bases: 10. Germline V lookup: CDR1 SGHTA, CDR2 FQGNSA. Written as DNA, the CDR3 is TGTGCCAGCAGCTTAGAGGGACAGGGGGCTGGGTTGTTGTACTTC. Translated: CASSLEGQGAGLLYF. Variable domain in full (rest from reference TRBV7-2 and TRBJ2-7): GAGVSQSPSNKVTEKGKDVELRCDPISGHTALYWYRQSLGQGLEFLIYFQGNSAPDKSGLPSDRFSAERTGGSVSTLTIQRTQQEDSAVYLCASSLEGQGAGLLYFGPGTRLTVT.

This clonotype was seen more than once but under ten times. The chain is built from TRBV19 and TRBJ2-3; 8 nucleotides align to TRBD2. This CDR3 is built from 13 residues. V gave up 4 bases and J gave up 8 bases; unmatched junction bases: 5. CDR1 and CDR2 (germline): LNHDA, SQIVND (reference sequence). CDR3 nucleotides: TGTGCCAGTAGTACTAGCGGGTGGAGTACGCAGTATTTT. Translating gives CASSTSGWSTQYF.

In the case of this clonotype: One end of the junction fails to match germline, which may point to a read error. The chain recombines TRBV7-9 with TRBJ1-6, with no clear D. Germline V gene sequence: CDR1 SEHNR, CDR2 FQNEAQ (reference sequence). The CDR3 has 14 residues. The CDR3 sequence: CASSFGGVNSPRHF. The CDR3 coding sequence is TGTGCCAGCAGCTTTGGTGGCGTCAATTCCCCCCGCCACTTT.

With respect to this clonotype: Compared with germline, one end of the junction differs, possibly owing to a read error. This chain joins TRBV19 and TRBJ2-5; D is possibly TRBD2 (6 bases). Germline CDR1 reads LNHDA; CDR2 reads SQIVND (reference sequence). This CDR3 is built from 14 residues. The CDR3 DNA follows: TGTGCCAGCCGCTCCGGGGGTGCGCCAGATACGCAGTACTTT. This sequence encodes CASRSGGAPDTQYF.

The chain has TRBV7-9 and TRBJ2-1, with D perhaps TRBD1 (6 bases). Germline V lookup: CDR1 SEHNR, CDR2 FQNEAQ (reference sequence). V was shortened by 5 bases and J by 12 bases, with 20 bases between the two germline ends. The CDR3 consists of 14 residues. The CDR3, as DNA: TGTGCCAGCAGCCAACAGGGCTTTGGCGATGTGCAGTTCTTC. Its protein product is CASSQQGFGDVQFF.

This clonotype was recorded at least ten times. The V gene is TRBV7-2, the J gene TRBJ1-2; 7 positions match TRBD1. Germline V CDR1 and CDR2: SGHTA, FQGNSA. This CDR3 is 15 amino acids long. V dropped 1 base and J dropped 6; count of bases not matched to a gene: 8. CDR3 residues: CASSLEVRGIDGYTF. CDR3 DNA: TGTGCCAGCAGCTTAGAAGTCAGGGGGATAGATGGCTACACCTTC.

Remarks on this clonotype: An end of the junction differs from the germline gene, which may be a read error. This sequence joins TRBV4-3 and TRBJ1-2, with a possible D match to TRBD1 (5 bases). The germline V gene encodes CDR1 LGHNA and CDR2 YSLEER. This CDR3 is built from 14 residues. The CDR3 is CASSQEPGTYGYTF. The CDR3 region has the DNA TGCGCCAGTAGCCAAGAGCCGGGGACCTATGGCTACACCTTC.

Remarks on this clonotype: A read error may produce the germline difference seen at one junction end. This chain joins TRBV5-1 and TRBJ2-3, with a possible D match to TRBD1 (6 bases). The CDR3 is 15 residues long. Germline V gene lookup returns CDR1 SGHRS and CDR2 YFSETQ. CDR3: CAISVGAGMTDTQYF. The CDR3 DNA is TGCGCCATCAGCGTGGGGGCCGGGATGACAGATACGCAGTATTTT. Filled out from reference TRBV5-1 and TRBJ2-3, the complete variable domain reads KAGVTQTPRYLIKTRGQQVTLSCSPISGHRSVSWYQQTPGQGLQFLFEYFSETQRNKGNFPGRFSGRQFSNSRSEMNVSTLELGDSALYLCAISVGAGMTDTQYFGPGTRLTVL.

This chain connects TRBV9 to TRBJ2-7, with D tentatively TRBD2 (6 bases). CDR1 is SGDLS and CDR2 is YYNGEE in the germline V gene. V was trimmed by 5 bases and J by 5 bases, leaving 20 bases between them. The CDR3 is 15 residues long. The CDR3 here is CASSLGGSAINEQYF. DNA of the CDR3: TGTGCCAGCAGTTTAGGAGGGTCGGCAATCAACGAGCAGTACTTC.

The chain couples TRBV12-3 or TRBV12-4 to TRBJ1-2, with 9 bases matching TRBD1. Trimming at V came to 6 bases and at J to 1 base, leaving 12 bases not matched to a gene. CDR3 size: 17 residues. CDR3 in DNA: TGTGCCAGCAGACCCGGGACAGGGATAAATCGTAACTATGGCTACACCTTC. Its protein is CASRPGTGINRNYGYTF.

This clonotype was detected only once. This chain connects TRBV10-3 to TRBJ2-5; 7 bases map to TRBD1. Germline CDR1 and CDR2: ENHRY and SYGVKD. The CDR3 consists of 16 residues. Losses at the gene ends were 3 bases for V and 3 bases for J; bases not matched to a gene: 10. The CDR3 DNA reads as TGTGCCATCAGTGACCGAAAGGGACAGTTGGAAGAGACCCAGTACTTC. The encoded protein is CAISDRKGQLEETQYF.